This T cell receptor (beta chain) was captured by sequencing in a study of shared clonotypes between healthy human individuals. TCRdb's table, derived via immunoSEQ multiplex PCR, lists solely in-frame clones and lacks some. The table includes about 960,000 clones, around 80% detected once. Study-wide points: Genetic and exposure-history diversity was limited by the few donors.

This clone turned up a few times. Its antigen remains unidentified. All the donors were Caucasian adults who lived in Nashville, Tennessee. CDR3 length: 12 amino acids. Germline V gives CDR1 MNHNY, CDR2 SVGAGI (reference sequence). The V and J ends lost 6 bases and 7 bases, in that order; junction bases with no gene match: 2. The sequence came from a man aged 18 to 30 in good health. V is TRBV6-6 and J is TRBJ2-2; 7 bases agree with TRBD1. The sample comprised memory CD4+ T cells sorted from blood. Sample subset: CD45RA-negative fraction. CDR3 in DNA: TGTGCCAGCAGCGCAGGGGGCGGGGAGCTGTTTTTT. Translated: CASSAGGGELFF.